The clone carrying this T cell receptor beta chain appeared a few times. Original processing notes: By means of reference gene primer amplification, nucleated cell counts were estimated. Assay used: immunoSEQ multiplex PCR; TCRdb lists only in-frame clones, some missing. The DNA was the basis for D and trimming; V, J and clone size are from that table. The repertoire includes fewer than 300,000 clones, about nine tenths of them detected once, and 9.5% to 15% sits in the top ten. The data originate from a study of blood T cell repertoires in COVID-19. The CDR3 spans 14 residues. V lost 2 bases and J lost 0, with 9 bases in between. The germline gives CDR1 SGHNT, CDR2 YYREEE (reference sequence).

The chain carries TRBV5-4 and TRBJ2-7; tentatively, D is TRBD2 (6 bases). This receptor was obtained from a woman between 25 and 40 years old with COVID-19, enrolled during active disease. The source material was peripheral blood. CDR3 amino acids: CASSLGGASYEQYF. As DNA, the CDR3 is TGTGCCAGCAGCTTAGGAGGGGCCTCCTACGAGCAGTACTTC.